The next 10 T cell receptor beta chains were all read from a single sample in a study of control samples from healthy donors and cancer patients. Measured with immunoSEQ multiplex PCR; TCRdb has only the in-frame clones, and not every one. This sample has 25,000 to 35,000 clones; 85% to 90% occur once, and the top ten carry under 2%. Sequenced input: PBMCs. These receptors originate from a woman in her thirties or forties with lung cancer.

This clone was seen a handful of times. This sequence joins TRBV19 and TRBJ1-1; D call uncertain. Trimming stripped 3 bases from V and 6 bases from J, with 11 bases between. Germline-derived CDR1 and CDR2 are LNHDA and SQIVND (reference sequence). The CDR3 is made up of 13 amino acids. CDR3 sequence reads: CASSIRGGPEAFF. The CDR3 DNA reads TGTGCCAGTAGTATCCGCGGAGGGCCTGAAGCTTTCTTT.

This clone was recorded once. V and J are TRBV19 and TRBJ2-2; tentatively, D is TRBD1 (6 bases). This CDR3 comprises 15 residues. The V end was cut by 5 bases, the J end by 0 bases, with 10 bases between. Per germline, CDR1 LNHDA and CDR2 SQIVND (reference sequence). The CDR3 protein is CASSLQGTNTGELFF. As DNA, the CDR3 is TGTGCCAGTAGTCTACAGGGAACGAACACCGGGGAGCTGTTTTTT.

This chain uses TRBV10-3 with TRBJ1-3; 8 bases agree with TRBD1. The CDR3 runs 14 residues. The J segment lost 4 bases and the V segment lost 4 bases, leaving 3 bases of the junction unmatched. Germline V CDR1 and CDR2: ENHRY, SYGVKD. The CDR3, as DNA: TGTGCCATCAGTGGACAGGGGATAGGAAACACCATATATTTT. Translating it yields CAISGQGIGNTIYF.

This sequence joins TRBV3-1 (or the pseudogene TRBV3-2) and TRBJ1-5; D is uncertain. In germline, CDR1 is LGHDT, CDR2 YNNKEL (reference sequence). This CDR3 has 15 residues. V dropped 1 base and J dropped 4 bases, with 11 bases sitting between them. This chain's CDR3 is CASSQGRAPNQPQHF. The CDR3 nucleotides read TGTGCCAGCAGCCAAGGAAGGGCACCAAATCAGCCCCAGCATTTT.

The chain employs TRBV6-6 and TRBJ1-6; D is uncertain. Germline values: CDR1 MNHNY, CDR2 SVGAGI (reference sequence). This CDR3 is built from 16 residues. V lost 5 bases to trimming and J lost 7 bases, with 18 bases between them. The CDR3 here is CASSPPGRLGNSPLHF. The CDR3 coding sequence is TGTGCCAGCAGTCCACCCGGGCGGTTGGGGAATTCACCCCTCCACTTT.

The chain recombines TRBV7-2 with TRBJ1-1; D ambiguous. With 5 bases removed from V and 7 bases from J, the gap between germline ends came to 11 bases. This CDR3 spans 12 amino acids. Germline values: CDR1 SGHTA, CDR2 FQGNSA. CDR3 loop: CASSPPGIEAFF. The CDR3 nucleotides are TGTGCCAGCAGCCCACCGGGGATTGAAGCTTTCTTT.

CDR3 in DNA: TGTGCCAGCAGTTTCGGCGGGCCTGGCTATGGCTACACCTTC. Protein sequence: CASSFGGPGYGYTF. The rearrangement links TRBV25-1 to TRBJ1-2; no firm D call. Germline CDR1 reads MGHDK; CDR2 reads SYGVNS. Deletions cut 5 bases from V and 4 bases from J, with 14 bases between. CDR3 length equals 14 residues.

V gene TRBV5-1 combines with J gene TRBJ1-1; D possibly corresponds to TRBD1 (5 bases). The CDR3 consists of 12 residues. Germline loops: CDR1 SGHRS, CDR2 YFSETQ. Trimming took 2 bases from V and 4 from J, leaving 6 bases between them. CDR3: CASSFGGTEAFF. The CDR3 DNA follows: TGCGCCAGCAGCTTTGGGGGCACTGAAGCTTTCTTT.

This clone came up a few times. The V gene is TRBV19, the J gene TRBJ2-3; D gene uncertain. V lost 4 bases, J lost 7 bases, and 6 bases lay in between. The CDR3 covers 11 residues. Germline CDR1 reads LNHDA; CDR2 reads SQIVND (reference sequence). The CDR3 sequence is CASSTLNTQYF. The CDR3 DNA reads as TGTGCCAGTAGTACCCTGAATACGCAGTATTTT.

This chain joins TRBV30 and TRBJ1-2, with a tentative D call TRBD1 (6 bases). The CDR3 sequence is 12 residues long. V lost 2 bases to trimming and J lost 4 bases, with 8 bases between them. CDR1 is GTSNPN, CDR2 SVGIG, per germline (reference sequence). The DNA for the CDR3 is TGTGCCTGGAGTCCAGGGGTCTATGGCTACACCTTC. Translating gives CAWSPGVYGYTF.